This T cell receptor beta chain was documented in a study of glioma-infiltrating T cells. This CDR3 is 14 amino acids long. Looked up from germline, CDR1 is SGHVS and CDR2 is FNYEAQ. Trimming cost V 5 bases and J 6 bases, with 14 bases left between them. Amplification of TCR alpha and beta CDR3 regions from RNA used iRepertoire nested multiplex PCR. One-step reverse transcription and amplification started from approximately 100-400 ng of tissue mRNA or PBMC total RNA. From the multiplex PCR reads, TCRdb called clonotypes with MiXCR, one entry per CDR3 protein. The table shows under 200,000 distinct CDR3 sequences, with about 40% occurring only once. Comment on this clonotype: As yet, its antigen is unknown. Since no conserved phenylalanine or tryptophan closes the CDR3, a read error is the likely cause.

The study, taken as a whole, reports: Tissue and blood shared very few CDR3 sequences. Above-expected tissue-blood divergence occurred in all gliomas, most in low-grade ones.

The receptor's source is a human donor with low-grade glioma or glioblastoma, undergoing nonglioma brain surgery, or in good health (not recorded which). Sequencing input: glioma tissue, nonneoplastic brain tissue, or PBMCs (not recorded which). This chain uses TRBV7-6 with TRBJ2-1; a weak D match, TRBD1 (6 bases). The CDR3 is CASSPTGNGNEQFL. CDR3 nucleotide sequence: TGTGCCAGCAGCCCCACAGGGAACGGCAATGAGCAGTTCTTA.